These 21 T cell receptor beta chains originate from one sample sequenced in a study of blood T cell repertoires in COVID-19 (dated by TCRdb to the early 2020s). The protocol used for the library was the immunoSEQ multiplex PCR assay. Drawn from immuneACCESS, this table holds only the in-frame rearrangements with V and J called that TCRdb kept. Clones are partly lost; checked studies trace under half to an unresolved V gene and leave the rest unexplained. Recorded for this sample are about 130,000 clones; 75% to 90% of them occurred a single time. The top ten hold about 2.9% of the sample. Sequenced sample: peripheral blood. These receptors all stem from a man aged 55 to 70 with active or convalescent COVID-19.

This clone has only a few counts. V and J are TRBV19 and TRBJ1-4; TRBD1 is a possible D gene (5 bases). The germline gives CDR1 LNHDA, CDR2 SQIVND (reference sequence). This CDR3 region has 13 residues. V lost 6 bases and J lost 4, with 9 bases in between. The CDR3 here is CASSDSGNEKLFF. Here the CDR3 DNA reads TGTGCCAGTAGCGACAGTGGTAATGAAAAACTGTTTTTT.

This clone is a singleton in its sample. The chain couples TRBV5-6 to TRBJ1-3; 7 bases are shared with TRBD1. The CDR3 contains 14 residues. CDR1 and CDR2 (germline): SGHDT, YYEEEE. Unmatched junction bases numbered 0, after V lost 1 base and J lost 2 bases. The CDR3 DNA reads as TGTGCCAGCAGCTTGACAGGGGCTGGAAACACCATATATTTT. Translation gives CASSLTGAGNTIYF.

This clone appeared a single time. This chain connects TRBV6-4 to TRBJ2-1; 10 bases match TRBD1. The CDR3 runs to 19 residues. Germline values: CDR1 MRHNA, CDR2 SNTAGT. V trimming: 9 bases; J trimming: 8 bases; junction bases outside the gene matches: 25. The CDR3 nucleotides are TGTGCCAGGCAAGAATTAGGGACAGGGGTCGTCCCGTCGAGCCATGAGCAGTTCTTC. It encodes CARQELGTGVVPSSHEQFF.

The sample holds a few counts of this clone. This CDR3 is CASSFAGQTYEQYF. In DNA form, the CDR3 reads TGCGCCAGCAGCTTTGCAGGACAGACCTACGAGCAGTACTTC. The V gene is TRBV4-3, the J gene TRBJ2-7, with D possibly TRBD1 on 6 matching bases. CDR1 and CDR2 (germline): LGHNA, YSLEER. CDR3 length: 14 amino acids. V was shortened by 5 bases and J by 2 bases, with 13 bases between the two germline ends.

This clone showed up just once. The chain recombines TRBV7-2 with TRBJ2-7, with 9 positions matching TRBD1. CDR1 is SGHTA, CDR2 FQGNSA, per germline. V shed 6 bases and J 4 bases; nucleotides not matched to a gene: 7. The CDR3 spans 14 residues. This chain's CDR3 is CASRTPGQGYEQYF. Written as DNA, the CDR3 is TGTGCCAGCAGGACGCCGGGACAGGGTTACGAGCAGTACTTC.

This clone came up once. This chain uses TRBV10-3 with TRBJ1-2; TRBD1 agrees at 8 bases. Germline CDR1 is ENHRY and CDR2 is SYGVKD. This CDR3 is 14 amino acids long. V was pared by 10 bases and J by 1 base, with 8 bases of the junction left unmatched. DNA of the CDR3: TGTGCCACCTTCCAGGGGGCGCTTAACTATGGCTACACCTTC. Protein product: CATFQGALNYGYTF.

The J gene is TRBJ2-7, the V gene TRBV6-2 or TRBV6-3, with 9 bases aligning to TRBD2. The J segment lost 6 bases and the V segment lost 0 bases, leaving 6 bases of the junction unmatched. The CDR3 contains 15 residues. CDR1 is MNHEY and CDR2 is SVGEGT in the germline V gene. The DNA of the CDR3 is TGTGCCAGCAGTTACTCGGGGACTAGCTATACCGAGCAGTACTTC. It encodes CASSYSGTSYTEQYF.

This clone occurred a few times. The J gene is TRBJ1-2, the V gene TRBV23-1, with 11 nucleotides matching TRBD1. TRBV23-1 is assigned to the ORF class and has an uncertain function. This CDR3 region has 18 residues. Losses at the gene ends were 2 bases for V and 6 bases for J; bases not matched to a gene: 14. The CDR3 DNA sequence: TGCGCCAGCAGTCAACGCGGAGGGACAGGGGGAATATTGGATGGCTACACCTTC. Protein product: CASSQRGGTGGILDGYTF.

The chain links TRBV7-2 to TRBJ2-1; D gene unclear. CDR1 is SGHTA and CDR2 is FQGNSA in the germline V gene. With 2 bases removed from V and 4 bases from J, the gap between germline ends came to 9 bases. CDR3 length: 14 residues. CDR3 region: CASSLRLQYNEQFF. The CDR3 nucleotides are TGTGCCAGCAGCTTACGGTTACAGTACAATGAGCAGTTCTTC.

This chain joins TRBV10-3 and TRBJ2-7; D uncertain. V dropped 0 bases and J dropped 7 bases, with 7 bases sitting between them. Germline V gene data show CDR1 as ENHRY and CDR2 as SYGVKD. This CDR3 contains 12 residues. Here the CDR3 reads CAISESLSEQYF. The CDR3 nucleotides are TGTGCCATCAGTGAGTCGTTGTCTGAGCAGTACTTC.

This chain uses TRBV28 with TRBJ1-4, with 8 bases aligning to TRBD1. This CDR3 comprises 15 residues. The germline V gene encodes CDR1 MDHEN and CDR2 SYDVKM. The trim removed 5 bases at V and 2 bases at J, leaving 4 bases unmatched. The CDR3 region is CASSATGVTNEKLFF. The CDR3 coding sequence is TGTGCCAGCAGTGCGACAGGGGTTACTAATGAAAAACTGTTTTTT.

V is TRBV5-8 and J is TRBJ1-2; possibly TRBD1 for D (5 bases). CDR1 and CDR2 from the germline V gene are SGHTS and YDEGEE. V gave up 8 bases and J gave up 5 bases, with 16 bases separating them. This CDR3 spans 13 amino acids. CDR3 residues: CASSRPPGYGYTF. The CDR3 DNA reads TGTGCCAGTTCTCGCCCCCCAGGGTATGGCTACACCTTC.

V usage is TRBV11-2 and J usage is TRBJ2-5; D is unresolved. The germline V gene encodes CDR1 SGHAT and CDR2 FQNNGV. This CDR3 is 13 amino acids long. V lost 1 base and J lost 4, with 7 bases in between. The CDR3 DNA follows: TGTGCCAGCAGCTTAGGCCTAGTAGAGACCCAGTACTTC. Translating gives CASSLGLVETQYF.

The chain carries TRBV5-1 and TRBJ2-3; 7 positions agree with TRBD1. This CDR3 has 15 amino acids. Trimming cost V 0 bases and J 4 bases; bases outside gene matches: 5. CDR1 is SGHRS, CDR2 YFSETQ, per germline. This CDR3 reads CASSLVEGASDTQYF. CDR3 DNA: TGCGCCAGCAGCTTGGTAGAGGGGGCATCAGATACGCAGTATTTT.

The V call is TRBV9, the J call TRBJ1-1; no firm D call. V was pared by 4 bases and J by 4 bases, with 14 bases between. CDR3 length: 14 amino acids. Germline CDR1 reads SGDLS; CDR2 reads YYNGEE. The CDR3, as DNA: TGTGCCAGCAGCCCCCGGCCCGAGGGCACTGAAGCTTTCTTT. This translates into CASSPRPEGTEAFF.

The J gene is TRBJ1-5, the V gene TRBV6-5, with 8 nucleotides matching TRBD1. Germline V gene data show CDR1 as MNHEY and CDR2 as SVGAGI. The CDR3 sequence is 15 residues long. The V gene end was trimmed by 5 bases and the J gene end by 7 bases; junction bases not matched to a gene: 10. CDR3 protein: CASSRAGGAPQPQHF. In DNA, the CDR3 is TGTGCCAGCAGTAGGGCAGGGGGCGCACCCCAGCCCCAGCATTTT.

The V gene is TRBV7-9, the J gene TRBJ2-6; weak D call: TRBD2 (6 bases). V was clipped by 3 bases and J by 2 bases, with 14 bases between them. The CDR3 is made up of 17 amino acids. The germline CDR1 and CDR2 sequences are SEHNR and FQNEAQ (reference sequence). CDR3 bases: TGTGCCAGCAGCTTCGTCGGGCGGGAACCTGGGGCCAACGTCCTGACTTTC. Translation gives CASSFVGREPGANVLTF. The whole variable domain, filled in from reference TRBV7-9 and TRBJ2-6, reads DTGVSQNPRHKITKRGQNVTFRCDPISEHNRLYWYRQTLGQGPEFLTYFQNEAQLEKSRLLSDRFSAERPKGSFSTLEIQRTEQGDSAMYLCASSFVGREPGANVLTFGAGSRLTVL.

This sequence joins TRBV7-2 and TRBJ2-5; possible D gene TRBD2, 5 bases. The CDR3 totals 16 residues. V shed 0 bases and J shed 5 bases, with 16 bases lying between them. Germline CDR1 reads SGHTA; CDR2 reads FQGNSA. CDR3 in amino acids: CASSLAGGGLPETQYF. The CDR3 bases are TGTGCCAGCAGCTTAGCAGGTGGAGGACTCCCGGAGACCCAGTACTTC.

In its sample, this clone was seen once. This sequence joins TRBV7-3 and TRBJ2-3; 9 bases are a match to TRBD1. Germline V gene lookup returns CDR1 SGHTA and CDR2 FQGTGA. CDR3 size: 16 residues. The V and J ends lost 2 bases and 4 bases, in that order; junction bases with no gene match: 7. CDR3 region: CASSLLGQGIADTQYF. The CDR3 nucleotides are TGTGCCAGCAGCTTACTCGGACAGGGGATCGCAGATACGCAGTATTTT.

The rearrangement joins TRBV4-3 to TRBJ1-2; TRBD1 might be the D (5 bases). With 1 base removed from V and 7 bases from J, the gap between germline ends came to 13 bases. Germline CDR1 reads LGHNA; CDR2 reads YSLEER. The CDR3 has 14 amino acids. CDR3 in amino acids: CASSQVGLSAGYTF. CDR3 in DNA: TGCGCCAGCAGCCAAGTGGGACTTTCGGCTGGCTACACCTTC.

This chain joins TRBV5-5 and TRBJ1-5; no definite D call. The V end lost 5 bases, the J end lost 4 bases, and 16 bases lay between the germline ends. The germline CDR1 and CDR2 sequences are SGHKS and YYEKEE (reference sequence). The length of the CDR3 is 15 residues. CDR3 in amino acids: CASSTLAAANQPQHF. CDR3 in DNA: TGTGCCAGCAGTACTCTGGCGGCAGCTAATCAGCCCCAGCATTTT.